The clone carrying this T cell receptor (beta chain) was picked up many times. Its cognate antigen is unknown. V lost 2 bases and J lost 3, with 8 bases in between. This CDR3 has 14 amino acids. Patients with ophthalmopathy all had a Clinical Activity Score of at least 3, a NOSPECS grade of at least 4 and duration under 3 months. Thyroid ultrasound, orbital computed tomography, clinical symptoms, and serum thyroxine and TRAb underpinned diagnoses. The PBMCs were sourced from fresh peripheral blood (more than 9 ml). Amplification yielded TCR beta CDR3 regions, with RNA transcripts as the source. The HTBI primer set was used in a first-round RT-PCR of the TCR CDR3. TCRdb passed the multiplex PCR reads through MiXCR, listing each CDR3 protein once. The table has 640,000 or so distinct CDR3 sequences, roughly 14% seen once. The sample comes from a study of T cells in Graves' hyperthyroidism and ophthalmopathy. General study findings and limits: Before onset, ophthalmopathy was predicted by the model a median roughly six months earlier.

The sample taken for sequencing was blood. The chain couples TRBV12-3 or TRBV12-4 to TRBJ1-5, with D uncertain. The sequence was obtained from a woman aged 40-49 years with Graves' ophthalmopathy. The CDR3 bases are TGTGCCAGCAGTTTACGGGGTATCAATCAGCCCCAGCATTTT. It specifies CASSLRGINQPQHF.